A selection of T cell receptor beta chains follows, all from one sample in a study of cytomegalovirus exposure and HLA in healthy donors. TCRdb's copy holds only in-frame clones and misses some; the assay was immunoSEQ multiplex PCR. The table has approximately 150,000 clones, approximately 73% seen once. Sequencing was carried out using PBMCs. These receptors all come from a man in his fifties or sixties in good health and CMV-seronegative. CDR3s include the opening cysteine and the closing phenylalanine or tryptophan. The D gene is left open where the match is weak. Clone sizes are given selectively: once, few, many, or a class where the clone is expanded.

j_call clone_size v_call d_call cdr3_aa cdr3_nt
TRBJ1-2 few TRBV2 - CASSDREGINYGYTF TGTGCCAGCAGTGATCGAGAGGGTATCAACTATGGCTACACCTTC
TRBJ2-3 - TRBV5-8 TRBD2 CASSHVRLASTDTQYF TGTGCCAGCAGCCACGTCCGACTAGCGAGCACAGATACGCAGTATTTT
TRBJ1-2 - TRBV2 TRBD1 CASSEGGLTGGGYTF TGTGCCAGCAGTGAAGGAGGCCTGACAGGGGGCGGCTACACCTTC
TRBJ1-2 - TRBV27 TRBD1 CASSLAGQGNGYTF TGTGCCAGCAGTTTAGCGGGACAGGGCAATGGCTACACCTTC
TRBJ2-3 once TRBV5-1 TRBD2 CASSPGLRSQDTQYF TGCGCCAGCAGCCCGGGACTACGTTCCCAAGATACGCAGTATTTT
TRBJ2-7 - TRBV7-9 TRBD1 CASSRTGPHEQYF TGTGCCAGCAGCCGGACAGGTCCCCACGAGCAGTACTTC
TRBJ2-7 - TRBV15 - CATSSRTGFHEQYF TGTGCCACCAGCAGCCGAACAGGGTTCCACGAGCAGTACTTC
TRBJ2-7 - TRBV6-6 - CASSGGTEPYEQYF TGTGCCAGCAGTGGGGGGACAGAGCCCTACGAGCAGTACTTC
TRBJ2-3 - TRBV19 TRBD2 CASSNRTVAGPSTDTQYF TGTGCCAGTAGCAACCGGACCGTAGCGGGGCCTAGCACAGATACGCAGTATTTT
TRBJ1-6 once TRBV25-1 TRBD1 CASSERDRGNSPLHF TGTGCCAGCAGTGAACGGGACAGGGGTAATTCACCCCTCCACTTT
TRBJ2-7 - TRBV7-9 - CASSLAAANSYEQYF TGTGCCAGCAGCTTAGCGGCAGCGAACTCCTACGAGCAGTACTTC
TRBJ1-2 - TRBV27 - CASSFRGGYGYTF TGTGCCAGCAGTTTCAGGGGAGGGTATGGCTACACCTTC